This TCR beta chain was profiled in a study of T cells expressing NK-cell markers. The overall study: TCR beta repertoires came from sorted CD3+CD56+NKG2C+, CD3+CD56+NKG2C- and CD3+CD56-NKG2C+ T cells. Seropositivity for HCMV was found in most of the eight sequenced donors, with one seronegative.

Study-level points and caveats: The HCMV specificity of the expanded NKG2C+ T cell clones stayed unresolved. Also leading the CD3+CD56-NKG2C+ fraction in several donors were these clonotypes.

With respect to this clonotype: Its antigen is unidentified.

Each CDR3 protein gets one entry in TCRdb, which reprocessed the 5' RACE reads and gives no DNA. Its listing shows under 600,000 distinct CDR3 sequences. Germline CDR1 reads DFQATT; CDR2 reads SNEGSKA (reference sequence). The CDR3 totals 15 residues. The specimen sequenced was blood T cells: a sorted CD56 or NKG2C T cell subset, CD4+ or CD8+ T cells, or bulk PBMC T cells (not recorded which). V usage is TRBV20-1 and J usage is TRBJ1-3; TCRdb reports TRBD1, a call that lacks DNA to check it against. The sequence derives from a woman in her forties or fifties in good health. This chain's CDR3 is CSAGTGGASGNTIYF.